This T cell receptor (beta chain) originates from a study of a mutant IDH1 vaccine in newly diagnosed glioma. Regarding time point: week 23, last vaccination. Vaccinated patients received 300 ug of mutant IDH1 20-mer peptide per dose, with topical imiquimod. The germline V gene encodes CDR1 MNHEY and CDR2 SMNVEV (reference sequence). The CDR3 spans 16 residues. With 6 bases clipped from V and 3 bases from J, the junction kept 8 bases outside the gene matches. About this clone: The antigen is undetermined.

Measured with immunoSEQ multiplex PCR; TCRdb has only the in-frame clones, and not every one. This sample has about 72,000 clones, with 84% found just once. This chain uses TRBV27 with TRBJ1-3, with 10 bases lining up with TRBD1. The sequence derives from a man aged 18 to 29 with glioma. Sequenced here: PBMCs, sampled from a glioma patient whose treatment included an IDH1 peptide vaccine. CDR3 nucleotides: TGTGCCAGCAGCCCCGGGACAGGGGTTCTTGGAAACACCATATATTTT. Translating it yields CASSPGTGVLGNTIYF.